The 23 T cell receptor beta chains below come from one sample, sequenced in a study of T-cell reconstitution after alpha-beta-depleted transplantation in children. As it was prepared, the TCRbeta library received unique molecular identifiers. TCRdb re-analysed the PCR reads in MiXCR, keeping a single row per CDR3 protein. The sample contains 170,000 or so distinct CDR3 sequences, around 6.8% of which appear only once. Sequencing was performed on PBMCs from the stem cell graft donor, taken from the stem cell graft. Receptors originate from a human donor who donated a stem cell graft to a child with Wiskott-Aldrich syndrome.

This CDR3 reads CASSRTPGLASEQYF. The CDR3, as DNA: TGTGCCAGCAGTAGGACCCCGGGACTAGCGTCTGAGCAGTACTTC. The chain combines TRBV6-1 with TRBJ2-7; 10 bases agree with TRBD2. CDR3 length: 15 residues. Germline V gene lookup returns CDR1 MNHNS and CDR2 SASEGT. The V segment lost 5 bases and the J segment 7 bases; nucleotides outside the gene matches: 11.

This clonotype was detected many times. V and J are TRBV7-2 and TRBJ2-7; possible D gene TRBD2, 5 bases. V lost 5 bases to trimming and J lost 5 bases, with 16 bases between them. The CDR3 contains 14 residues. Germline CDR1 reads SGHTA; CDR2 reads FQGNSA. The CDR3 region has the DNA TGTGCCAGCAGCGCCCGGACTCCCGACCACGAGCAGTACTTC. Its translation is CASSARTPDHEQYF.

This clonotype appeared many times. This chain joins TRBV20-1 and TRBJ1-4, with 8 bases matching TRBD1. The CDR3 totals 14 residues. V was pared by 3 bases and J by 8 bases, with 8 bases of the junction left unmatched. Per the germline V gene, CDR1 is DFQATT and CDR2 is SNEGSKA (reference sequence). The chain's CDR3 is CSARAGQGREKLFF. The CDR3 nucleotides are TGCAGTGCTAGGGCTGGACAGGGACGGGAAAAACTGTTTTTT.

This clonotype was found a few times. The V call is TRBV5-1, the J call TRBJ2-2; D is uncertain. V gave up 4 bases and J gave up 3 bases, with 16 bases separating them. This CDR3 has 16 residues. Germline V gene sequence: CDR1 SGHRS, CDR2 YFSETQ. The CDR3 loop reads CASSGKINVDTGELFF. DNA for the CDR3: TGCGCCAGCAGCGGGAAGATAAATGTTGACACCGGGGAGCTGTTTTTT.

This clonotype was picked up many times. The chain has TRBV5-1 and TRBJ2-7; the D gene is possibly TRBD1 (5 bases). Trimming cost V 5 bases and J 5 bases, with 20 bases left between them. The germline V gene has CDR1 SGHRS and CDR2 YFSETQ. This CDR3 is built from 15 residues. CDR3 sequence: CASRNRGLEIHEQYF. The CDR3 region has the DNA TGCGCCAGCAGAAATAGGGGCTTGGAGATACACGAGCAGTACTTC.

The chain employs TRBV24-1 and TRBJ2-7; possibly TRBD1 or TRBD2 for D (6 bases each). The CDR3 extends over 15 amino acids. Trimming removed 3 bases from V and 2 bases from J, with 13 bases in between. CDR1 is KGHDR, CDR2 SFDVKD, per germline. Here the CDR3 DNA reads TGTGCCACCAGTGATACTCGGGGGCCAGCCTACGAGCAGTACTTC. Translation gives CATSDTRGPAYEQYF.

This chain uses TRBV5-1 with TRBJ1-1; D is ambiguous. The CDR3 is 15 residues long. V dropped 3 bases and J dropped 6 bases, with 18 bases sitting between them. The germline V gene has CDR1 SGHRS and CDR2 YFSETQ. CDR3 DNA: TGCGCCAGCAGCTCCCGGGCGGGGAAATCTCCTGAAGCTTTCTTT. Amino acids: CASSSRAGKSPEAFF.

This clonotype was counted ten times or more. Here the CDR3 reads CSAKDTEAFF. The CDR3 DNA sequence: TGCAGCGCAAAGGACACTGAAGCTTTCTTT. The chain recombines TRBV29-1 with TRBJ1-1; D remains ambiguous. The CDR3 extends over 10 amino acids. Per germline, CDR1 SQVTM and CDR2 ANQGSEA. Trimming removed 7 bases at V and 3 bases at J, with 6 bases between.

This clonotype was counted at least ten times. The rearrangement uses TRBV7-2 and TRBJ2-3; D remains ambiguous. V was trimmed by 2 bases and J by 0 bases, leaving 6 bases between them. The CDR3 is 14 residues long. Germline CDR1 reads SGHTA; CDR2 reads FQGNSA. This CDR3 reads CASSLWSSTDTQYF. The CDR3 DNA is TGTGCCAGCAGCTTATGGAGTAGCACAGATACGCAGTATTTT.

This clonotype was counted at least ten times. The chain is built from TRBV6-1 and TRBJ1-1, with a weak D call TRBD1 (5 bases). Germline CDR1 and CDR2: MNHNS and SASEGT. CDR3 length equals 15 residues. Trimming left V 8 bases short and J 5 bases short, with 21 bases between. In nucleotides, the CDR3 is TGTGCCAGCCAGGGAGGTGCTAGTGGCCAAACTGAAGCTTTCTTT. Translation: CASQGGASGQTEAFF.

This clonotype was detected many times. This chain connects TRBV24-1 to TRBJ2-1; 15 nucleotides match TRBD2. Germline CDR1 reads KGHDR; CDR2 reads SFDVKD. Unmatched junction bases numbered 4, after V lost 1 base and J lost 7 bases. There are 17 residues in the CDR3. CDR3 residues: CATSDLSGLAGGNEQFF. CDR3 coding DNA: TGTGCCACCAGTGATTTATCGGGACTAGCGGGAGGTAATGAGCAGTTCTTC.

The chain has TRBV19 and TRBJ1-1, with 7 positions matching TRBD1. This CDR3 is 15 amino acids long. Trimming cost V 7 bases and J 1 base; bases outside gene matches: 9. Germline assignment: CDR1 LNHDA and CDR2 SQIVND (reference sequence). In nucleotides, the CDR3 is TGTGCCAGTACCATGATGACAGGGAGGAACACTGAAGCTTTCTTT. Translation gives CASTMMTGRNTEAFF.

Ten or more counts support this clonotype. The J gene is TRBJ2-2, the V gene TRBV20-1, with D possibly matching TRBD1 (6 bases). CDR1 and CDR2 from the germline V gene are DFQATT and SNEGSKA (reference sequence). This CDR3 contains 16 residues. V shed 3 bases and J shed 4 bases, with 18 bases lying between them. In DNA, the CDR3 is TGCAGTGCTAGCCCTACAGGGAGATGGACCACCGGGGAGCTGTTTTTT. This sequence encodes CSASPTGRWTTGELFF.

Many counts were recorded for this clonotype. This rearrangement joins TRBV25-1 to TRBJ2-7, with 8 bases matching TRBD1. Germline loops: CDR1 MGHDK, CDR2 SYGVNS. Trimming cost V 6 bases and J 5 bases; bases outside gene matches: 9. The CDR3 covers 14 residues. CDR3 sequence reads: CASSGNRGKDEQYF. CDR3 sequence (DNA): TGTGCCAGCAGCGGGAACAGGGGGAAGGACGAGCAGTACTTC.

Only a few counts were recorded for this clonotype. CDR3 amino acids: CASSRGDSGANVLTF. The CDR3, as DNA: TGCGCCAGCAGCAGGGGGGACTCTGGGGCCAACGTCCTGACTTTC. The rearrangement uses TRBV5-1 and TRBJ2-6; the D call may be TRBD1 or TRBD2 (6 bases each). Trimming removed 4 bases at V and 0 bases at J, with 8 bases between. CDR1 is SGHRS and CDR2 is YFSETQ in the germline V gene. This CDR3 comprises 15 residues.

V gene TRBV30 combines with J gene TRBJ2-1, with 8 positions matching TRBD2. This CDR3 has 12 amino acids. Germline CDR1 GTSNPN, CDR2 SVGIG (reference sequence). Unmatched junction bases numbered 7, after V lost 2 bases and J lost 13 bases. Here the CDR3 reads CAWSTAGGPQFF. The CDR3 nucleotides read TGTGCCTGGAGTACGGCGGGAGGACCCCAGTTCTTC.

There are many counts of this clonotype. The V call is TRBV2, the J call TRBJ1-2; 10 nucleotides align to TRBD1. The V and J ends lost 7 bases and 8 bases, in that order; junction bases with no gene match: 13. There are 15 residues in the CDR3. Germline V gives CDR1 SNHLY, CDR2 FYNNEI. CDR3 sequence reads: CASTSFGGTGDGYTF. The CDR3 bases are TGTGCCAGCACCTCTTTTGGGGGGACAGGGGACGGCTACACCTTC.

This chain uses TRBV20-1 with TRBJ1-2; D gene unclear. V gave up 2 bases and J gave up 0 bases, with 13 bases separating them. The CDR3 runs 15 residues. Germline V gene sequence: CDR1 DFQATT, CDR2 SNEGSKA (reference sequence). The CDR3 sequence is CSARQQTTTNYGYTF. CDR3 sequence (DNA): TGCAGTGCTAGACAACAGACAACCACTAACTATGGCTACACCTTC.

This clonotype was counted many times. J is TRBJ2-1 and V is TRBV7-9; 7 bases map to TRBD2. V shed 6 bases and J 7 bases; nucleotides not matched to a gene: 6. CDR3 length: 13 residues. The germline CDR1 and CDR2 sequences are SEHNR and FQNEAQ (reference sequence). CDR3 residues: CASSRGGGNEQFF. DNA of the CDR3: TGTGCCAGCAGTCGTGGGGGAGGGAATGAGCAGTTCTTC.

The table lists this clonotype with many counts. The chain recombines TRBV20-1 with TRBJ1-1, with 7 nucleotides matching TRBD1. CDR1 and CDR2 (germline): DFQATT, SNEGSKA (reference sequence). V shed 3 bases and J 11 bases; nucleotides not matched to a gene: 12. The length of the CDR3 is 13 residues. The CDR3 DNA is TGCAGTGCTAGTGAAGGGGGCTACGGTCGGGCTTTCTTT. It translates to CSASEGGYGRAFF.

This clonotype was detected a few times. The CDR3 spells CASSSRWAPEGETQYF. As DNA, the CDR3 is TGTGCCAGCAGCTCCCGTTGGGCCCCCGAAGGGGAGACCCAGTACTTC. The rearrangement uses TRBV5-5 and TRBJ2-5; D uncertain. The CDR3 sequence is 16 residues long. Germline-derived CDR1 and CDR2 are SGHKS and YYEKEE (reference sequence). The V gene lost 3 bases and the J gene lost 5 bases, with 20 bases spanning the gap.

This clonotype was counted many times. J is TRBJ1-6 and V is TRBV7-9; tentative D call: TRBD1 (5 bases). The CDR3 is made up of 14 amino acids. V lost 6 bases and J lost 9, with 15 bases in between. The germline gives CDR1 SEHNR, CDR2 FQNEAQ (reference sequence). The CDR3, as DNA: TGTGCCAGCAGAAACTGGGACGGGATTTCACCCCTCCACTTT. Translated: CASRNWDGISPLHF.

This clonotype was detected many times. The chain uses TRBV6-5 and TRBJ1-1; the D is unclear. V lost 2 bases and J 1 base, leaving 8 bases between the germline ends. The CDR3 runs to 14 residues. CDR1 and CDR2 (germline): MNHEY, SVGAGI. The CDR3 protein is CASSYMRANTEAFF. The CDR3 DNA is TGTGCCAGCAGTTACATGAGGGCGAACACTGAAGCTTTCTTT.